This record covers a single T cell receptor beta chain. This clonotype was counted at least ten times. Its binding antigen is unknown. No much larger clone is present one base from it, and per-base qualities are unavailable. This sample stems from a study of Graves' ophthalmopathy and Graves' hyperthyroidism listed by TCRdb under 2018. The study in broad terms: Peripheral blood was collected at initial diagnosis, prior to any treatment. To tell Graves' ophthalmopathy apart from Graves' hyperthyroidism, and to predict which patients would progress to ophthalmopathy, the study relied on TCR beta repertoire signatures. In total, approximately 140 blood samples were TCR-sequenced: around 42 ophthalmopathy, under 85 hyperthyroidism and roughly 17 hyperthyroidism-to-ophthalmopathy patients. To explore V-J signatures that separate ophthalmopathy from hyperthyroidism, a discovery set of more than 95 patients was enrolled, consisting of approximately 45 with ophthalmopathy and about 60 with stable hyperthyroidism. For independent validation, a separate cohort was made up of approximately 19 hyperthyroidism patients plus 17 patients who later progressed from hyperthyroidism to ophthalmopathy. In more than five hyperthyroidism patients, the T-cell repertoires found in thyroid tissue were compared with those found in blood. Following sampling, methimazole starting at 30 mg daily was administered to hyperthyroidism patients, and high-dose intravenous methylprednisolone was administered to ophthalmopathy patients. For training and testing, the 80 to 100 patients in the discovery cohort were randomly divided in a 7:3 ratio.

TCR beta CDR3 regions were amplified from RNA transcripts for repertoire sequencing. The first round was an RT-PCR using HTBI primers with the Qiagen OneStep RT-PCR kit, and this first round was followed by a second-round multiplex PCR, then size selection and purification. Sequencing of the libraries was carried out on an Illumina HiSeq2000 in paired-end mode with 100 bp reads. Per the original workflow: SOAPnuke was used to process the reads, throwing out any read that had adapters, had uncalled bases, had a mean Phred below 15, or lacked an exact constant-primer or identifier match. COPE v1.2.5 was used to merge the high-quality paired reads. Clonotypes were defined as unique nucleotide sequences and were aligned to IMGT TRB V, D and J references using MiTCR v1.1. Only V-J combinations with frequency above 0.0001 were analysed, covering more than 99% of repertoires. For each V-J combination, a TCR clonal expansion and chaos score was defined as F50 clonal expansion divided by the chaos observed in the TCRdist matrix. Welch's t-statistics and random forest were used to narrow the features down to about twelve V-J combinations, which were then fed into a naive Bayes classifier. Thyroid-blood repertoire similarity was quantified with the Morisita-Horn index. TCRdb passed the public sequencing reads through fastp at Q25 and MiXCR, retaining productive beta sequences. Entries are consolidated by CDR3 protein sequence, retaining the most common genes and DNA. The V and J calls shown here were made by TCRdb, not taken from the authors' results. For this sample there are 200,000 to 250,000 distinct CDR3 sequences; approximately 29% appear just once. The leading ten clones occupy about 9.1% of the sample.

The ophthalmopathy patients had moderately to severely active disease, with a Clinical Activity Score of 3 or higher, a NOSPECS grade of 4 or higher, and a disease duration of less than 3 months. Patients were excluded if they had other autoimmune diseases, uncontrolled infections, pregnancy or lactation. Clinical symptoms, serum thyroxine, TRAb, thyroid ultrasound and orbital computed tomography were used for diagnosis. Using Ficoll-Paque density gradient centrifugation, PBMCs were isolated from approximately 11 ml of fresh peripheral blood. Trizol reagent was used to extract the total RNA, and its quality was then checked on an Agilent 2100 Bioanalyzer. From a lookup of the germline V gene (reference sequence), CDR1 and CDR2 are DFQATT and SNEGSKA. Relative to germline, V is 1 base shorter and J is 1 base shorter, with 14 bases between their ends. Including the terminal cysteine and phenylalanine, the CDR3 comprises 15 residues. Only CDR3 DNA is held: 45 bases, read in frame from base 1.

Broad study findings and their caveats: Among expanded thyroid clonotypes with frequency above 0.001, most also showed up in blood, which suggests that blood repertoires may reflect the thyroid immune response. The 13-signature model separated ophthalmopathy from stable hyperthyroidism with around 90% sensitivity and 81.08% specificity in cross-validation, and 80%/75% in the test set. In validation, the model predicted ophthalmopathy progression with about 70% sensitivity and 72.22% specificity; some 13 predicted patients were CT-confirmed with GO in a median of 6.5 months. Sample size was not statistically predetermined, and group allocation was not concealed from the investigators.

This TCR derives from a man in his fifties with Graves' ophthalmopathy. Donor details come from another sample of the same person, matched by shared clones. The chain uses TRBV20-1 and TRBJ2-7; the D gene is possibly TRBD1 or TRBD2, each agreeing over 5 bases. Sequenced material: peripheral blood. The CDR3 in this case is CSARAAGTASYEQYF. At the DNA level, the sequence is TGCAGTGCTAGAGCAGCCGGGACGGCGTCCTACGAGCAGTACTTC.